The 10 T cell receptor beta chains below come from one sample, sequenced in a study of CD8 T cells in Susac syndrome. RNA totalling roughly 0.45 to 1 ug underwent reverse transcription with random hexamers. TCRdb reanalysed the immunoSEQ multiplex PCR reads using MiXCR and keeps one entry per CDR3 protein. The repertoire holds 210,000 or so distinct CDR3 sequences, around 93% seen once, with 0.15% in the top ten. Sequenced sample: CD4+ T cells from PBMCs. The source of these receptors is a human donor with Susac syndrome.

J is TRBJ2-7 and V is TRBV18, with D possibly TRBD2 on 5 matching bases. Germline V gene lookup returns CDR1 KGHSH and CDR2 LQKENI. This CDR3 region has 14 residues. The germline V and J ends were trimmed by 2 bases and 6 bases, with 14 bases remaining between them. In DNA form, the CDR3 reads TGTGCCAGCTCACCAGAATCGAGAGGGCTCGAGCAGTACTTC. It codes for CASSPESRGLEQYF. The entire variable domain, with the rest obtained from reference TRBV18 and TRBJ2-7, is as follows: NAGVMQNPRHLVRRRGQEARLRCSPMKGHSHVYWYRQLPEEGLKFMVYLQKENIIDESGMPKERFSAEFPKEGPSILRIQQVVRGDSAAYFCASSPESRGLEQYFGPGTRLTVT.

V is TRBV7-6 and J is TRBJ2-3; D ambiguous. Germline V CDR1 and CDR2: SGHVS, FNYEAQ. This CDR3 contains 14 residues. V gave up 5 bases and J gave up 2 bases, with 11 bases separating them. CDR3 coding DNA: TGTGCCAGCAGCCATAAAGGGTTCACAGATACGCAGTATTTT. Encoded protein: CASSHKGFTDTQYF.

The genes are TRBV29-1 and TRBJ1-1; TRBD1 is a possible D gene (5 bases). The CDR3 sequence is 12 residues long. The germline V gene encodes CDR1 SQVTM and CDR2 ANQGSEA. V gave up 7 bases and J gave up 10 bases, with 19 bases separating them. This CDR3 is CSAKPGVGGAFF. DNA for the CDR3: TGCAGCGCCAAACCGGGGGTTGGGGGAGCTTTCTTT.

For the CDR3, the DNA is TGTGCCAGCAGCGTAGGTCTCACAGGTGCCCGGGGGGGCACCTGGAATGAGCAGTTCTTC. Protein sequence: CASSVGLTGARGGTWNEQFF. V is TRBV9 and J is TRBJ2-1; 8 nucleotides line up with TRBD2. The V gene end was trimmed by 0 bases and the J gene end by 7 bases; junction bases not matched to a gene: 21. The germline gives CDR1 SGDLS, CDR2 YYNGEE. The CDR3 extends over 20 amino acids.

The chain has TRBV6-6 and TRBJ2-7, with TRBD2 matching 10 bases. CDR1 and CDR2 (germline): MNHNY, SVGAGI (reference sequence). The CDR3 runs to 13 residues. The J segment lost 3 bases and the V segment lost 7 bases, leaving 3 bases of the junction unmatched. This CDR3 is CASTSGGDYEQYF. The CDR3 DNA reads TGTGCCAGCACCAGCGGGGGGGACTACGAGCAGTACTTC.

The chain combines TRBV2 with TRBJ2-5, with 9 nucleotides matching TRBD2. Trimming cost V 4 bases and J 0 bases; bases outside gene matches: 3. This CDR3 is 15 amino acids long. Germline V gene sequence: CDR1 SNHLY, CDR2 FYNNEI. In nucleotides, the CDR3 is TGTGCCAGCAGTGGCAGCGGGGGGAACCAAGAGACCCAGTACTTC. Translated: CASSGSGGNQETQYF.

V and J are TRBV7-2 and TRBJ2-4; no clear D gene. This CDR3 contains 14 residues. Germline loops: CDR1 SGHTA, CDR2 FQGNSA. Trimming left V 5 bases short and J 5 bases short, with 13 bases between. The CDR3 DNA follows: TGTGCCAGCAGCCCCACCTGGCTCCAAAACATTCAGTACTTC. This sequence encodes CASSPTWLQNIQYF.

V and J are TRBV7-2 and TRBJ1-1; possible D gene TRBD1, 5 bases. V gave up 5 bases and J gave up 6 bases, with 13 bases separating them. The CDR3 runs 13 residues. Germline V gene lookup returns CDR1 SGHTA and CDR2 FQGNSA. CDR3 nucleotides: TGTGCCAGCAGCGTCGGGGGTTTGCCTGAAGCTTTCTTT. It specifies CASSVGGLPEAFF.

This chain's CDR3 is CASSASGTGGHEKLFF. In DNA, the CDR3 is TGTGCCAGCAGCGCATCCGGGACAGGGGGCCATGAAAAACTGTTTTTT. V and J are TRBV9 and TRBJ1-4; 12 positions agree with TRBD1. J lost 6 bases, V lost 3 bases, and 6 bases had no gene match. The CDR3 loop spans 16 amino acids. The V gene's germline CDR1 is SGDLS and CDR2 YYNGEE. Complete variable domain (other parts from reference TRBV9 and TRBJ1-4): DSGVTQTPKHLITATGQRVTLRCSPRSGDLSVYWYQQSLDQGLQFLIQYYNGEERAKGNILERFSAQQFPDLHSELNLSSLELGDSALYFCASSASGTGGHEKLFFGSGTQLSVL.

This chain connects TRBV2 to TRBJ2-7, with a tentative D call TRBD1 (6 bases). Germline assignment: CDR1 SNHLY and CDR2 FYNNEI. The V end lost 9 bases, the J end lost 2 bases, and 26 bases lay between the germline ends. This CDR3 spans 17 amino acids. The CDR3: CARQSGINDEGAYEQYF. The DNA for the CDR3 is TGTGCCAGACAGTCCGGGATCAATGACGAGGGGGCCTACGAGCAGTACTTC.